This paragraph reports one T cell receptor beta chain. The sample originates from a study of blood T cell repertoires in COVID-19. J gave up 10 bases and V 6 bases, and 18 bases lay outside the gene matches. This CDR3 is built from 17 residues. Germline V gene lookup returns CDR1 SGHAT and CDR2 FQNNGV. In the original analysis: Reference gene primer amplification gave nucleated cell count estimates. TCRdb's copy holds only in-frame clones and misses some; the assay was immunoSEQ multiplex PCR. That table is the source of V, J and clone size, and D and trimming were worked out from the DNA. The table has about 140,000 clones, about nine tenths seen once.

The origin of this receptor is a man aged 50 to 60 who had recovered from COVID-19. Sequenced sample: peripheral blood. V usage is TRBV11-2 and J usage is TRBJ2-2; 9 bases map to TRBD1. The CDR3: CASSVNRDRDPRVELFF. The CDR3 DNA sequence: TGTGCCAGCAGTGTAAACCGGGACAGGGACCCTCGGGTGGAGCTGTTTTTT. Complete variable domain (other parts from reference TRBV11-2 and TRBJ2-2): EAGVAQSPRYKIIEKRQSVAFWCNPISGHATLYWYQQILGQGPKLLIQFQNNGVVDDSQLPKDRFSAERLKGVDSTLKIQPAKLEDSAVYLCASSVNRDRDPRVELFFGEGSRLTVL.